The next 2 T cell receptor beta chains were all read from a single sample in a study of cytotoxic CD8 clonotypes in ibrutinib-treated CLL (dated by TCRdb to about 2021). The receptor library was made with the immunoSEQ multiplex PCR assay. What TCRdb holds here is the immuneACCESS table cut down to in-frame rearrangements. Part of the clones is not present; checked against another copy, under half of the missing clones reflect an unresolved V gene, and the others are unexplained. For this sample the table gives around 310,000 clones, of which 70% to 80% were detected only once. The top ten clonotypes cover over 5.5% of the sample. The sequenced sample was PBMCs, obtained before ibrutinib treatment. These receptors all stem from a human donor with chronic lymphocytic leukemia.

The chain employs TRBV27 and TRBJ2-7, with 7 bases fitting TRBD2. The CDR3 consists of 14 residues. V dropped 2 bases and J dropped 5; count of bases not matched to a gene: 6. In germline, CDR1 is MNHEY, CDR2 SMNVEV (reference sequence). DNA of the CDR3: TGTGCCAGCAGTTTAATGGGAGGGCCTAACGAGCAGTACTTC. Translation: CASSLMGGPNEQYF.

The chain combines TRBV5-4 with TRBJ2-7; 10 bases agree with TRBD2. This CDR3 is built from 14 residues. Germline lookup yields CDR1 SGHNT and CDR2 YYREEE (reference sequence). Trimming took 2 bases from V and 5 from J; bases not matched to a gene: 4. The CDR3 coding sequence is TGTGCCAGCAGCTTCGACGGGACTAGCGACGAGCAGTACTTC. Translated: CASSFDGTSDEQYF.